This T cell receptor beta chain derives from a study of blood T cells in healthy people across ages (dated by TCRdb to 2014 to 2015). In terms of the full investigation: Template switching captured roughly one uniquely barcoded TCR beta cDNA molecule per two T cells in model experiments. The donors were divided into four age groups: young (average 16 years), middle-aged (about 40), aged (approximately 62) and long-lived (about 80). Using deep sequencing normalized with unique cDNA molecular identifiers, the study measured how TCR beta repertoire diversity changes with age. The study analyzed two additional independent replicas of 1 million unique cDNA reads from the same blood draw for two donors, one aged 18 to 30 and one aged 80 or older. Overall results and qualifications from the work: The percentage of naive T cells measured by flow cytometry correlated strongly with observed TCR beta diversity. Since profiling was done on bulk unsorted PBMCs, naive and antigen-experienced compartments could not be conclusively compared. Estimates of total diversity based on one million sequenced T cells were considered lower bounds and underestimates. As age increased, observed TCR beta diversity per million T cells dropped in a roughly linear way, and a significant reduction was already evident by age about 36. Donor CMV infection status was unknown, potentially confounding age-related changes in expanded clonotypes. Compared with the aged group, the long-lived group had more naive CD4+ T cells, fewer expanded clones and increased TCR diversity, a pattern suggesting age selection.

The method was 5' RACE. Sequencing was performed on an Illumina HiSeq 2500. A second PCR of about 6 to 11 cycles was run with a J-beta primer mix and a sample-barcoded 5' primer. A unique molecular identifier was introduced onto each TCR beta cDNA molecule by a template-switch 5' adaptor carrying 12 random nucleotides. Each sample yielded at least 3 million CDR3-containing paired-end reads. All of the RNA was converted into first-strand cDNA using the Mint cDNA synthesis kit, with a TRBC-specific oligonucleotide serving as the primer. Following uracil-DNA glycosylase treatment, a first 18-cycle PCR with universal primers M1SS and BC2_uni_R was performed on all cDNA. Regarding the original processing steps: For normalization, 1 million high-quality reads were randomly selected from each sample, with every read carrying a distinct molecular identifier. Instead of being binned into consensus sequences, reads that shared molecular identifiers were thrown out. MiTCR, set to a Q25 quality threshold and the strictest error-elimination algorithm, was used for CDR3 identification, clonotype clustering and error correction. A nonparametric unseen species model with Euler transformation was used to estimate a lower bound on total TCR beta diversity. The public reads were run again by TCRdb, first through fastp at Q25 and then through MiXCR, and only productive beta chains were kept. All rows with the same CDR3 protein become a single entry with the most common DNA and genes. TCRdb assigned the V and J calls; the authors' analysis was not used. The sample table records about 560,000 distinct CDR3 sequences; roughly a quarter of these occur just once. The ten largest make up approximately 3.6% of the sample.

This clonotype was observed many times. Its antigen has not been determined. The record has no base qualities; no much larger clone is one base away. The donors were 40 or so Caucasian individuals from Russia, aged roughly 6 to 95 years, who were systemically healthy. Each donor gave roughly 9 milliliters of peripheral blood, drawn into EDTA-treated Vacutainer tubes. Ficoll-Paque density-gradient centrifugation was used to isolate PBMCs, with at least 6 million obtained per sample. Total RNA, at least 6 micrograms per sample, was extracted from PBMCs with Trizol reagent. Naive CD45RAhigh/CD27high T cell percentages were measured by flow cytometry on a PBMC aliquot from every donor. CDR1 LGHDT and CDR2 YNNKEL are derived from the germline V gene (reference sequence). Including cysteine and phenylalanine, the CDR3 has 14 amino acids. Only the CDR3 DNA is retained, 42 bases long and in frame from the first base. The V end loses 1 base and the J end loses 6 bases, and a stretch of 13 bases separates them.

These records were also assigned to another study, of T cells of mothers and their children. The second study's authors report: Nine systemically healthy Caucasian individuals served as donors, namely three mothers together with their six children. cDNA synthesis consumed the entire amount of extracted RNA, loaded at 1.5 ug RNA in each 15 ul reaction. In the second PCR, the M1S primer introduced both the sample barcodes and 2-4 random nucleotides. Over 8.5 million TCR beta CDR3 reads came from each mother, compared with some 3.1 million reads from each child. TCR recombination output is similarly shaped by thymic selection in related and unrelated pairs, with a minor effect exerted by inherited differences. Normalized repertoire overlap was always slightly but never significantly higher in related than unrelated mother-child pairs. No persistent microchimeric T cell clones were detected, at a sensitivity of approximately 90 clones per million clonotypes. In the study, deep NGS was used to compare the TCR beta repertoires of mothers and children, and features distinguishing related mother-child pairs from unrelated individuals were sought. On average, the children were roughly 12 +/- 4 years old, while the mothers were around 42 +/- 4 years old. After adapter ligation was performed with NEBNext reagents, the libraries were sequenced on an Illumina HiSeq 2000 with 100+100 nt paired-end reads. To prevent cross-contamination, the mother and child libraries were prepared a month apart and were sequenced in separate runs. Each donor had between about 450,000 and 2,100,000 distinct TCR beta clonotypes identified. Naive TCR beta clonotypes were estimated from low-frequency clonotypes matched to each donor's FACS-determined naive share, without sorting.

Specimen: blood. The rearrangement joined TRBV3-1 to TRBJ2-7; possibly the D gene is TRBD1, per 6 matching bases. This TCR came from a boy aged 2-15 years in good health. The nucleotide sequence reads TGTGCCAGCAGCCAAGGTGGACAGAAGGGCGAGCAGTACTTC. It encodes CASSQGGQKGEQYF.